This passage covers 11 T cell receptor beta chains from one sample sequenced in a study of metastatic and nonmetastatic thyroid tumors. Not a single patient had been given any form of treatment at any point before undergoing thyroid surgery. MiXCR reprocessed the PCR reads for TCRdb. The sample lists over 30,000 clones; about 20% were seen once. The sequencing sample was made of tumor tissue. Receptors originate from a male donor with papillary thyroid cancer or a benign thyroid nodule (not recorded which). Some clones in this sample may be carry-over from other donors' samples.

For the CDR3, the DNA is TGTGCCAGCAGCGTGGCGGGACAGGGGGCGGCTGGCTACACCTTC. Amino acids: CASSVAGQGAAGYTF. The chain joins TRBV9 to TRBJ1-2; 12 bases match TRBD1. The V segment lost 2 bases and the J segment 7 bases; nucleotides outside the gene matches: 6. Looked up from germline, CDR1 is SGDLS and CDR2 is YYNGEE. CDR3 length equals 15 residues.

A remark on this clone: A read error may account for a junction end that differs from germline. Other DNA sequences within the sample encode an identical CDR3. This sequence joins TRBV28 and TRBJ2-2; TRBD2 is a possible D gene (6 bases). CDR1 and CDR2 (germline): MDHEN, SYDVKM. This CDR3 spans 14 amino acids. The CDR3 nucleotides are TGTGCCAGCAGTTTTGGAGCACGTGGCGGGGAGTTGTTTTTT. It encodes CASSFGARGGELFF.

This clone was observed at least ten times. The genes are TRBV4-2 and TRBJ2-7; D perhaps matches TRBD2 (6 bases). Germline CDR1 is LGHNA and CDR2 is YNFKEQ. V was shortened by 1 base and J by 3 bases, with 10 bases between the two germline ends. The CDR3 covers 14 residues. CDR3: CASSQGHGSYEQYF. In DNA, the CDR3 is TGTGCCAGCAGCCAAGGTCACGGGAGCTACGAGCAGTACTTC.

The rearrangement joins TRBV5-1 to TRBJ2-7; D unclear. This CDR3 has 12 amino acids. The V gene's germline CDR1 is SGHRS and CDR2 YFSETQ. V dropped 6 bases and J dropped 2 bases, with 9 bases sitting between them. CDR3 coding DNA: TGCGCCAGCAAGGAAGGGCCCTACGAGCAGTACTTC. The encoded protein is CASKEGPYEQYF.

There are many counts of this clone. The V and J genes are TRBV3-1 and TRBJ2-1; a weak D match, TRBD2 (6 bases). With 2 bases removed from V and 5 bases from J, the gap between germline ends came to 10 bases. The length of the CDR3 is 14 residues. The germline gives CDR1 LGHDT, CDR2 YNNKEL (reference sequence). The CDR3 nucleotides read TGTGCCAGCAGCCAAATAGCGGTAAACAATGAGCAGTTCTTC. This gives the protein CASSQIAVNNEQFF.

This clone was detected only a few times. The CDR3 spells CASSFRGVQSVYTF. The CDR3, as DNA: TGTGCCAGCAGTTTTCGGGGGGTGCAAAGTGTTTACACCTTC. This sequence joins TRBV6-5 and TRBJ1-2; D is possibly TRBD1 (5 bases). Trimming removed 4 bases at V and 11 bases at J, with 20 bases between. CDR1 MNHEY and CDR2 SVGAGI come from the germline V gene. The CDR3 runs 14 residues.

Remarks on this clone: A much larger clone differs from this one at a single base, so this may be a read error. The chain couples TRBV3-1 to TRBJ2-5; 7 bases fit TRBD2. The V gene's germline CDR1 is LGHDT and CDR2 YNNKEL (reference sequence). Unmatched junction bases numbered 9, after V lost 1 base and J lost 4 bases. The CDR3 extends over 16 amino acids. The CDR3 here is CASSQVLAGVPETQYF. Written as DNA, the CDR3 is TGTGCCAGCAGCCAAGTGTTGGCGGGAGTTCCAGAGACCCAGTACTTC.

This clone was seen many times. V gene TRBV18 combines with J gene TRBJ1-1; a weak D match, TRBD1 (5 bases). Germline V gene data show CDR1 as KGHSH and CDR2 as LQKENI. This CDR3 contains 14 residues. V was pared by 3 bases and J by 9 bases, with 17 bases between. CDR3 in amino acids: CASSPDITGLKAFF. As DNA, the CDR3 is TGTGCCAGCTCACCGGACATAACCGGACTTAAAGCTTTCTTT.

This clone is termed medium-sized. The chain employs TRBV19 and TRBJ2-1; the D is unclear. The germline gives CDR1 LNHDA, CDR2 SQIVND (reference sequence). Trimming stripped 1 base from V and 2 bases from J, with 9 bases between. CDR3 length: 15 residues. CDR3 in DNA: TGTGCCAGTAGTATAGGGGGTGGCACCTACAATGAGCAGTTCTTC. It specifies CASSIGGGTYNEQFF.

CDR3 sequence: CASSPPLEQTYEQYF. CDR3 DNA sequence: TGTGCCAGCAGTCCCCCTCTAGAGCAGACCTACGAGCAGTACTTC. The rearrangement joins TRBV28 to TRBJ2-7; D is undetermined. CDR1 is MDHEN, CDR2 SYDVKM, per germline. The CDR3 totals 15 residues. Trimming removed 5 bases from V and 2 bases from J, with 16 bases in between.

The chain is built from TRBV6-1 and TRBJ2-3; the D gene could be TRBD1 or TRBD2 (5 bases each). CDR3 length: 15 residues. V was shortened by 2 bases and J by 2 bases, with 11 bases between the two germline ends. The germline V gene has CDR1 MNHNS and CDR2 SASEGT. As DNA, the CDR3 is TGTGCCAGCAGTGAAAGAGGGGCCGACACAGATACGCAGTATTTT. This codes for CASSERGADTDTQYF.